A selection of T cell receptor beta chains follows, all from one sample in a study of shared clonotypes between healthy human individuals. Profiled with immunoSEQ multiplex PCR; TCRdb holds only in-frame clones, not every one. The data show more than 1 million clones, approximately 80% seen once. The specimen sequenced was memory CD4+ T cells from PBMCs. The receptors were sampled from a man aged 18-30 years in good health. Some clones in this sample may be carry-over from other donors' samples. The CDR3 runs from the conserved cysteine through the conserved F or W. Fields, in order: clone size, J gene, V gene, D gene, CDR3 protein, CDR3 DNA. A D gene is named only where the DNA matches it firmly. Not every row has a clone size; where given, it reads once, few, many or a size class.

abundance: -; j_gene: TRBJ1-1; v_gene: TRBV2; d_gene: TRBD1; CDR3aa: CASSATGADTEAFF; CDR3nt: TGTGCCAGCAGCGCGACAGGGGCGGACACTGAAGCTTTCTTT
abundance: -; j_gene: TRBJ1-1; v_gene: TRBV4-2; d_gene: -; CDR3aa: CASSQSQSWNTEAFF; CDR3nt: TGTGCCAGCAGCCAATCCCAGAGCTGGAACACTGAAGCTTTCTTT
abundance: -; j_gene: TRBJ1-1; v_gene: TRBV6-1; d_gene: -; CDR3aa: CASSVAGLNTEAFF; CDR3nt: TGTGCCAGCAGTGTAGCGGGGTTGAACACTGAAGCTTTCTTT
abundance: -; j_gene: TRBJ2-2; v_gene: TRBV5-4; d_gene: -; CDR3aa: CASSLSSGNTGELFF; CDR3nt: TGTGCCAGCAGCTTATCCAGCGGGAACACCGGGGAGCTGTTTTTT
abundance: -; j_gene: TRBJ1-1; v_gene: TRBV6-6; d_gene: -; CDR3aa: CASSYSNGGTSHEAFF; CDR3nt: TGTGCCAGCAGTTACTCGAACGGAGGGACCTCCCACGAAGCTTTCTTT
abundance: -; j_gene: TRBJ2-7; v_gene: TRBV28; d_gene: TRBD1; CDR3aa: CASSSPGQGIYEQYF; CDR3nt: TGTGCCAGCAGTTCCCCCGGACAGGGGATCTACGAGCAGTACTTC
abundance: -; j_gene: TRBJ2-1; v_gene: TRBV5-4; d_gene: TRBD2; CDR3aa: CASSRSGSGDNEQFF; CDR3nt: TGTGCCAGCAGCCGGAGCGGGAGTGGCGACAATGAGCAGTTCTTC
abundance: -; j_gene: TRBJ2-7; v_gene: TRBV11-2; d_gene: -; CDR3aa: CASSFLIGGDSYEQYF; CDR3nt: TGTGCCAGCAGCTTCTTGATAGGGGGTGACTCCTACGAGCAGTACTTC
abundance: once; j_gene: TRBJ2-2; v_gene: TRBV6-6; d_gene: -; CDR3aa: CASSPRLGANGELFF; CDR3nt: TGTGCCAGCAGCCCTAGGCTAGGGGCGAACGGGGAGCTGTTTTTT
abundance: -; j_gene: TRBJ1-1; v_gene: TRBV7-9; d_gene: TRBD1; CDR3aa: CASSLELSWGRTGTTEAFF; CDR3nt: TGTGCCAGCAGCTTAGAGCTCTCCTGGGGTCGGACAGGGACCACTGAAGCTTTCTTT
abundance: -; j_gene: TRBJ2-7; v_gene: TRBV5-1; d_gene: TRBD1; CDR3aa: CASSRDRGYEQYF; CDR3nt: TGCGCCAGCAGCAGAGACAGGGGTTACGAGCAGTACTTC
abundance: -; j_gene: TRBJ1-2; v_gene: TRBV5-4; d_gene: -; CDR3aa: CASRANYGYTF; CDR3nt: TGTGCCAGCAGGGCAAACTATGGCTACACCTTC
abundance: -; j_gene: TRBJ1-3; v_gene: TRBV5-8; d_gene: TRBD1; CDR3aa: CASSPQGANSGNTIYF; CDR3nt: TGTGCCAGCAGCCCTCAGGGGGCTAACTCTGGAAACACCATATATTTT
abundance: -; j_gene: TRBJ1-1; v_gene: TRBV27; d_gene: -; CDR3aa: CASSPPRGRNTEAFF; CDR3nt: TGTGCCAGCAGTCCCCCCCGTGGCAGGAACACTGAAGCTTTCTTT
abundance: -; j_gene: TRBJ1-5; v_gene: TRBV2; d_gene: -; CDR3aa: CASSPGTRNQPQHF; CDR3nt: TGTGCCAGCAGCCCCGGGACACGCAATCAGCCCCAGCATTTT
abundance: -; j_gene: TRBJ1-5; v_gene: TRBV18; d_gene: -; CDR3aa: CASSPNGPQPQHF; CDR3nt: TGTGCCAGCTCACCCAATGGCCCGCAGCCCCAGCATTTT